There are a few counts of the clone carrying this T cell receptor (beta chain). The data stem from a study of T-cell reconstitution after alpha-beta-depleted transplantation in children. Researchers prepared the TCRbeta library using unique molecular identifiers, the study reports. Using its own MiXCR run on the PCR reads, TCRdb lists one record per CDR3 protein. Counted here are approximately 390,000 distinct CDR3 sequences, approximately 10% occurring once; the ten biggest clones make up 4.5% to 7%. Sequencing used PBMCs from the stem cell graft donor, obtained from the stem cell graft. The receptor was isolated from a human donor who donated a stem cell graft to a child with acute myeloid leukemia.

The CDR3 loop reads CASSRGRGGSADTQYF. CDR3 bases: TGTGCCAGCAGCCGGGGGAGGGGGGGCAGCGCAGATACGCAGTATTTT. This chain connects TRBV3-1 to TRBJ2-3, with D perhaps matching TRBD2 (7 bases). The CDR3 runs to 16 residues. Per germline, CDR1 LGHDT and CDR2 YNNKEL (reference sequence). Trimming stripped 4 bases from V and 4 bases from J, with 18 bases between.